The rows below give T cell receptor beta chains drawn from one sample of a study of T cell responses to AZD1222 COVID-19 vaccine. Generated by immunoSEQ multiplex PCR, the TCRdb table keeps only in-frame clones and is missing some. The sample lists fewer than 200,000 clones, 85% to 90% occurring once. This specimen was peripheral blood, taken 28 days after the second AZD1222 dose. Source of these receptors: an adult who received the AZD1222 COVID-19 vaccine. The CDR3 runs from the conserved cysteine through the conserved F or W. The D gene is left open where the match is weak. Size is omitted from some rows. Given values are once, few, many or a class for expanded clones.

TRBV9	NA	TRBJ2-7	TRBD1	CASSVGQGAPYEQYF	TGTGCCAGCAGCGTAGGACAGGGGGCCCCCTACGAGCAGTACTTC
TRBV9	NA	TRBJ2-5	NA	CASSVEGVQETQYF	TGTGCCAGCAGCGTAGAGGGGGTTCAAGAGACCCAGTACTTC
TRBV29-1	NA	TRBJ1-5	TRBD1	CSARGDSNQPQHF	TGCAGCGCCAGGGGGGATAGCAATCAGCCCCAGCATTTT
TRBV7-8	NA	TRBJ2-3	TRBD2	CASSLSSGVTDTQYF	TGTGCCAGCAGCTTGTCTAGCGGAGTCACAGATACGCAGTATTTT
TRBV5-1	NA	TRBJ2-5	TRBD1	CASSLGMIQGPQETQYF	TGCGCCAGCAGCTTGGGGATGATACAGGGGCCCCAAGAGACCCAGTACTTC
TRBV3-1/TRBV3-2	NA	TRBJ1-2	TRBD1	CASSQEDRWPNYGYTF	TGTGCCAGCAGCCAAGAGGACAGGTGGCCTAACTATGGCTACACCTTC
TRBV28	NA	TRBJ2-7	NA	CASSTTGTYEQYF	TGTGCCAGCAGCACAACAGGGACCTACGAGCAGTACTTC
TRBV10-2	NA	TRBJ2-1	NA	CASSDRKGKGEQFF	TGCGCCAGCAGTGATAGGAAGGGAAAGGGTGAGCAGTTCTTC
TRBV27	NA	TRBJ2-7	NA	CASSLGTQQYF	TGTGCCAGCAGTTTAGGGACTCAGCAGTACTTC
TRBV6-5	NA	TRBJ1-2	TRBD1	CASRAGTVAGYTF	TGTGCCAGCAGGGCCGGGACAGTTGCTGGCTACACCTTC
TRBV29-1	NA	TRBJ1-3	NA	CSVGAPGNTIYF	TGCAGCGTTGGGGCGCCTGGAAACACCATATATTTT
TRBV20-1	NA	TRBJ2-3	NA	CSASVGVSTDTQYF	TGCAGTGCTAGTGTGGGCGTTAGCACAGATACGCAGTATTTT
TRBV5-1	NA	TRBJ1-1	NA	CASSSVASGTEAFF	TGCGCCAGCAGCTCGGTGGCTAGCGGCACTGAAGCTTTCTTT
TRBV28	NA	TRBJ2-1	NA	CASSPSGTLYNEQFF	TGTGCCAGCAGTCCCTCCGGGACCCTCTACAATGAGCAGTTCTTC
TRBV6-5	NA	TRBJ2-7	NA	CASSLGRFTTYEQYF	TGTGCCAGCAGTCTCGGACGGTTTACGACCTACGAGCAGTACTTC
TRBV10-3	NA	TRBJ2-3	NA	CAIRRRGESTDTQYF	TGTGCCATCAGACGGAGGGGGGAAAGCACAGATACGCAGTATTTT
TRBV6-1	few	TRBJ1-5	NA	CASSEVSGRGGQPQHF	TGTGCCAGCAGTGAAGTCTCAGGGCGCGGGGGCCAGCCCCAGCATTTT
TRBV30	NA	TRBJ1-3	NA	CAWSVSPDPGNTIYF	TGTGCCTGGAGTGTAAGCCCGGATCCTGGAAACACCATATATTTT
TRBV6-2/TRBV6-3	once	TRBJ2-7	NA	CASSLLGGTDEQYF	TGTGCCAGCAGCCTACTGGGCGGCACCGACGAGCAGTACTTC
TRBV25-1	NA	TRBJ1-5	TRBD1	CASSPRTGRQPQHF	TGTGCCAGCAGCCCCAGGACAGGCCGGCAGCCCCAGCATTTT
TRBV7-8	NA	TRBJ1-2	NA	CASSSTNRATNYGYTF	TGTGCCAGCAGCTCTACCAACAGGGCTACCAACTATGGCTACACCTTC
TRBV6-6	NA	TRBJ2-2	TRBD2	CASRYPAGPGTGELFF	TGTGCCAGCAGATACCCAGCGGGGCCGGGGACCGGGGAGCTGTTTTTT
TRBV10-3	once	TRBJ1-5	NA	CAISESLGNGQPQHF	TGTGCCATCAGTGAGTCTCTGGGGAATGGTCAGCCCCAGCATTTT
TRBV5-1	NA	TRBJ2-7	TRBD1	CASSPRTGASYEQYF	TGCGCCAGCAGCCCCCGTACAGGGGCCTCCTACGAGCAGTACTTC
TRBV4-1	NA	TRBJ2-3	TRBD2	CASSQAGLAGITTDTQYF	TGCGCCAGCAGCCAAGCGGGACTAGCGGGGATTACCACAGATACGCAGTATTTT
TRBV11-3	NA	TRBJ2-2	TRBD2	CASSLGLAGGSANTGELFF	TGTGCCAGCAGCCTGGGACTAGCGGGGGGTTCCGCGAACACCGGGGAGCTGTTTTTT
TRBV6-1	NA	TRBJ2-3	TRBD1	CASSEALLGQGADTQYF	TGTGCCAGCAGTGAAGCGCTCCTGGGACAGGGAGCAGATACGCAGTATTTT
TRBV19	NA	TRBJ1-2	NA	CASSSPSRSDGYTF	TGTGCCAGTAGCTCGCCCTCCAGGTCGGATGGCTACACCTTC
TRBV6-2/TRBV6-3	NA	TRBJ2-7	NA	CASSYSMTPRKYEQYF	TGTGCCAGCAGTTACTCGATGACCCCTAGAAAGTACGAGCAGTACTTC
TRBV29-1	NA	TRBJ1-2	NA	CSVEGVSGLGYTF	TGCAGCGTTGAGGGCGTATCGGGTCTGGGCTACACCTTC
TRBV5-1	NA	TRBJ2-7	NA	CASSLGGITYEQYF	TGCGCCAGCAGCTTGGGGGGGATCACCTACGAGCAGTACTTC
TRBV10-3	NA	TRBJ1-4	TRBD1	CAISESADRVEKLFF	TGTGCCATCAGTGAGTCGGCGGACAGGGTTGAAAAACTGTTTTTT
TRBV27	NA	TRBJ2-3	TRBD2	CASTERGFTDTQYF	TGTGCCAGCACGGAGCGGGGATTCACAGATACGCAGTATTTT
TRBV5-4	NA	TRBJ1-2	TRBD1	CASSPTLDRGRYTF	TGTGCCAGCAGCCCGACCCTTGACAGGGGGCGGTACACCTTC
TRBV7-2	NA	TRBJ1-2	TRBD1	CASSLGTGSNYGYTF	TGTGCCAGCAGCTTAGGGACAGGGAGTAACTATGGCTACACCTTC
TRBV6-5	NA	TRBJ2-7	NA	CASYGLYEQYF	TGTGCCAGCTATGGACTCTACGAGCAGTACTTC
TRBV19	NA	TRBJ1-2	TRBD1	CASSPYSGGDYGYTF	TGTGCCAGTAGTCCTTATTCAGGGGGGGACTATGGCTACACCTTC
TRBV30	NA	TRBJ1-5	NA	CAWSLGGQPQHF	TGTGCCTGGAGTCTAGGGGGTCAGCCCCAGCATTTT
TRBV6-6	NA	TRBJ2-1	NA	CASSYPYEQFF	TGTGCCAGCAGTTACCCCTACGAGCAGTTCTTC
TRBV28	NA	TRBJ1-5	NA	CASRSSGAVQPQHF	TGTGCCAGCAGGTCAAGTGGGGCGGTTCAGCCCCAGCATTTT
TRBV28	NA	TRBJ1-2	TRBD1	CASSPDRARGYTF	TGTGCCAGCAGTCCGGACAGGGCACGAGGCTACACCTTC
TRBV2	NA	TRBJ1-5	NA	CASNRALSNQPQHF	TGTGCCAGCAACCGGGCCCTTAGCAATCAGCCCCAGCATTTT
TRBV4-2	NA	TRBJ2-3	TRBD1	CASSQETRGRIDTQYF	TGTGCCAGCAGCCAAGAGACCAGGGGGCGCATAGATACGCAGTATTTT
TRBV6-5	NA	TRBJ2-7	TRBD1	CASRKGQVAYEQYF	TGTGCCAGCAGGAAGGGACAGGTGGCCTACGAGCAGTACTTC
TRBV3-1/TRBV3-2	NA	TRBJ2-7	NA	CASSQVLGVYEQYF	TGTGCCAGCAGCCAAGTCTTGGGGGTTTACGAGCAGTACTTC
TRBV6-2/TRBV6-3	NA	TRBJ2-3	NA	CASSYLQASTQYF	TGTGCCAGCAGTTACCTCCAGGCGAGTACGCAGTATTTT
TRBV6-5	NA	TRBJ1-6	NA	CASRGGAGWNSPLHF	TGTGCCAGCAGGGGAGGGGCCGGGTGGAATTCACCCCTCCACTTT
TRBV7-2	NA	TRBJ2-6	NA	CASTARVGANVLTF	TGTGCCAGCACCGCCCGGGTGGGGGCCAACGTCCTGACTTTC
TRBV20-1	NA	TRBJ2-7	NA	CSAYLGEQYF	TGCAGTGCGTACTTGGGCGAGCAGTACTTC